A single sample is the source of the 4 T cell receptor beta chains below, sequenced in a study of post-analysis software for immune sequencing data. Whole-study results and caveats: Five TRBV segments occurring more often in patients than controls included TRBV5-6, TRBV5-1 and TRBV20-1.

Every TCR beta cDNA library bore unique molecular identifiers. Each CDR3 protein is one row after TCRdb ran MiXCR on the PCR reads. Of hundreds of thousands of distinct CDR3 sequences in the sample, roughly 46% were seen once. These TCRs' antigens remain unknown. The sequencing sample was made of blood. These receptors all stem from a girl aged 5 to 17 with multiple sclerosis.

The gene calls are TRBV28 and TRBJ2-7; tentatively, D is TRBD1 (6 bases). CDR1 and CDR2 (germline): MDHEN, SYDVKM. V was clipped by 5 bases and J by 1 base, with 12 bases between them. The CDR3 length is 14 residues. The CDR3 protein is CASSKDRVSYEQYF. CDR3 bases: TGTGCCAGCAGTAAGGACAGAGTATCCTACGAGCAGTACTTC.

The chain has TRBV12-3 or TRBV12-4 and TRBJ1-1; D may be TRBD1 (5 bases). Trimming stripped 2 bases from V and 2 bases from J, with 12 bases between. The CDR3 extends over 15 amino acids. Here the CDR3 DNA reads TGTGCCAGCAGTTTAAATAAGGGGATAAACACTGAAGCTTTCTTT. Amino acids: CASSLNKGINTEAFF.

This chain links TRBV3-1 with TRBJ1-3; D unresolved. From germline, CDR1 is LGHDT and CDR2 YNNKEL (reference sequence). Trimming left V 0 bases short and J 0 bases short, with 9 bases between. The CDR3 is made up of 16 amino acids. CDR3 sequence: CASSQDLTSSGNTIYF. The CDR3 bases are TGTGCCAGCAGCCAAGATTTGACAAGCTCTGGAAACACCATATATTTT.

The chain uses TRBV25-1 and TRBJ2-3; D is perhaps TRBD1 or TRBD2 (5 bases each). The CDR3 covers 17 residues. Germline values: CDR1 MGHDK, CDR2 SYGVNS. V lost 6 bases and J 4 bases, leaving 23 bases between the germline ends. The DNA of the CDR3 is TGTGCCAGCAGCCCGATACTCCGGGACCAAGAAGCAGATACGCAGTATTTT. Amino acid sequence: CASSPILRDQEADTQYF.